This T cell receptor beta chain was retrieved from a study of CD8+ T cells in alopecia areata. Turning to the study itself: Treated individuals took tofacitinib by mouth, 5 to 10 mg twice daily.

This clone has a handful of counts. In alopecia areata patients, both lesional scalp punch biopsies and peripheral blood were collected. Investigators isolated RNA and reverse transcribed it into cDNA to act as the sequencing template. Generated by immunoSEQ multiplex PCR, the TCRdb table keeps only in-frame clones and is missing some. The data show 100,000 to 150,000 clones, with about 49% seen just once and over 15% held by the top ten. This CDR3 comprises 11 residues. The TCR was taken from a human donor with alopecia areata. This chain links TRBV21-1 with TRBJ1-2. TRBV21-1 is listed as a pseudogene. The sequenced sample was CD8+ T cells sorted from blood, obtained at week 0. The CDR3 region is CASVYGYGYTF. CDR3 sequence (DNA): TGTGCCAGCGTCTATGGCTATGGCTACACCTTC.